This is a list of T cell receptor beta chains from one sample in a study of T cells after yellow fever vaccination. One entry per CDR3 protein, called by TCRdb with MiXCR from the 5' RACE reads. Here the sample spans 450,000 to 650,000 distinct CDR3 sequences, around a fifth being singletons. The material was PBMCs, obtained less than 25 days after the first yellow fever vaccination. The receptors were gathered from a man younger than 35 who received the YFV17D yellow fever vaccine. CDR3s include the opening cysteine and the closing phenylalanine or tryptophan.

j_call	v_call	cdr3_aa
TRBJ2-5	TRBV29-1	CSVDRNTQETQYF
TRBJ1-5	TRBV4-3	CASSQGTGVGQPQHF
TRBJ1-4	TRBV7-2	CASSLRGFNEKLFF
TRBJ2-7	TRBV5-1	CASSLGGVAYEQYF
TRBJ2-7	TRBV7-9	CASRPTTGGLYEQYF
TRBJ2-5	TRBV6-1	CASTQVRGAGETQYF
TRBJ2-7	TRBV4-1	CASSQELAGAGEQYF
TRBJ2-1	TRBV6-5	CASSLQTGLPYNEQFF
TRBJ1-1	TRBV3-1	CASSQTGDGAFF
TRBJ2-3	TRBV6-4	CASSDSLAGGADTQYF
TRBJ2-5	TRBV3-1	CASSTLAAEETQYF
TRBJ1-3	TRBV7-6	CASSPNGEGYTIYF
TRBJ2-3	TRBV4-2	CASSQETGIADTQYF
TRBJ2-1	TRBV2	CASIGAFQQNEQFF
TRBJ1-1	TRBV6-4	CASSYDGNTEAFF
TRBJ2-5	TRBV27	CASSFEWGGKPETQYF
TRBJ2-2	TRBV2	CASKGHGTGELFF
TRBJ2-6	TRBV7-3	CASSLNSGANVLTF
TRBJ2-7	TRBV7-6	CASSLEAGLFYEQYF
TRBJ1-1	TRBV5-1	CASSPLSGGLNTEAFF
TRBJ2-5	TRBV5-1	CASSLPGQQETQYF
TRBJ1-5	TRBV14	CASSQAQGKGQPQHF
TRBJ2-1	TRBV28	CASKYGSLYNEQFF
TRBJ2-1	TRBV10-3	CAISASGGAPNEQFF
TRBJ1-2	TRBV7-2	CASSLTRQTFNGYTF
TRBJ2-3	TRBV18	CASSLRRTRTDTQYF
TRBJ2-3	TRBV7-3	CASSKGSGDSDTQYF
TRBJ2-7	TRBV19	CASSQGAPSGQYF
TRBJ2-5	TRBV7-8	CASIRRGHIQETQYF
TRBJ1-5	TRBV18	CASSPDRGKPQHF
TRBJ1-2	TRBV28	CASKKGGGYTF
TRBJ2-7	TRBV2	CASRSDRHEQYF
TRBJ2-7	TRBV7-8	CASSLVGGSYEQYF
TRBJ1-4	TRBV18	CASSLIAGDKLFF
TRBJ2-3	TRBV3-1	CASTPAAADTQYF
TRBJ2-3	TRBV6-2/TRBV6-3	CASRDGGLSTDTQYF
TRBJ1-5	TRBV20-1	CSARHPGYSNQPQHF